This entry lists 30 T cell receptor beta chains sequenced from one sample in a study of tumor-infiltrating lymphocytes in primary liver carcinoma. Synthesis of TCR beta cDNA was carried out from approximately 500 ng total RNA with a constant-region primer. Slightly modified ARM-PCR, run as three nested multiplex PCR rounds, produced the TCR beta libraries. The opening two PCR rounds, around 11 cycles each, paired TRBV1-TRBV30 forward primers with a C-beta reverse primer. TCRdb recomputed calls from the multiplex PCR reads with MiXCR, one row per CDR3 protein. The data contain tens of thousands of distinct CDR3 sequences, about two thirds of them singletons. From unsorted bulk tissue weighing roughly 19-34 mg, DNA and RNA were co-extracted. The sample taken for sequencing was liver tumor tissue from sampling region 4. Subset reported: tumor region T4, right-lateral pole. Source of these receptors: a man aged 40-50 years with primary liver carcinoma and hepatitis B virus infection.

This sequence joins TRBV11-1 and TRBJ2-7, with TRBD2 identical over 8 bases. The germline V gene has CDR1 SGHAT and CDR2 FQDESV (reference sequence). CDR3 size: 15 residues. V lost 9 bases and J lost 2; bases outside the gene matches: 12. In DNA form, the CDR3 reads TGTGCCAGTAACTCTGGACGGGGGGGGACCTACGAGCAGTACTTC. Amino acids: CASNSGRGGTYEQYF.

J is TRBJ2-5 and V is TRBV29-1; a weak D match, TRBD2 (7 bases). CDR1 and CDR2 from the germline V gene are SQVTM and ANQGSEA. The CDR3 length is 13 residues. V was cut by 7 bases and J by 6 bases, with 18 bases left in between. The CDR3 sequence is CSARGADSKTQYF. CDR3 nucleotide sequence: TGCAGCGCCCGGGGGGCGGACTCCAAGACCCAGTACTTC.

The chain combines TRBV5-4 with TRBJ2-1, with D maybe TRBD2 (5 bases). The V end lost 1 base, the J end lost 9 bases, and 14 bases lay between the germline ends. Germline V gives CDR1 SGHNT, CDR2 YYREEE (reference sequence). The CDR3 covers 14 residues. The CDR3 sequence: CASSLWCRAGEQFF. CDR3 DNA: TGTGCCAGCAGCTTGTGGTGTCGTGCGGGTGAGCAGTTCTTC.

Worth noting for this clonotype: A read error may account for a junction end that differs from germline. The chain joins TRBV4-1 to TRBJ2-7; 8 bases align to TRBD2. Germline CDR1 is MGHRA and CDR2 is YSYEKL. This CDR3 spans 18 amino acids. In nucleotides, the CDR3 is TGCGTCAGCAGCCCGAATTCGCCCGGGACTAGTGTACCCTACGAACAGTACTTC. Translated, it gives CVSSPNSPGTSVPYEQYF.

The J gene is TRBJ2-7, the V gene TRBV5-5; 7 nucleotides match TRBD1. The CDR3 spans 15 residues. Trimming at V came to 6 bases and at J to 3 bases, leaving 12 bases not matched to a gene. CDR1 is SGHKS and CDR2 is YYEKEE in the germline V gene (reference sequence). The CDR3 sequence is CASNFQWTGVYEQYF. The CDR3 nucleotides read TGTGCCAGCAACTTTCAGTGGACAGGAGTCTACGAGCAGTACTTC.

This clonotype occurred many times. One end of the junction fails to match germline, which may point to a read error. The chain carries TRBV29-1 and TRBJ2-3; 9 nucleotides match TRBD2. The CDR3 has 14 residues. From germline, CDR1 is SQVTM and CDR2 ANQGSEA. CDR3 amino acids: CSVEGLAGADTQYF. The CDR3 DNA sequence: TGTAGCGTTGAAGGGTTAGCGGGAGCAGATACGCAGTATTTT.

Concerning this clonotype itself: One end of the junction varies from germline; a read error may be responsible. The chain is built from TRBV11-2 and TRBJ2-7; maybe TRBD2 (5 bases). Germline V lookup: CDR1 SGHAT, CDR2 FQNNGV. This CDR3 is built from 14 residues. CDR3 bases: TGTGCCAGCAGCTTCAAACAGAGGGCTTACGAGCAATACTTC. This encodes CASSFKQRAYEQYF.

Regarding this clonotype: A much bigger clone sits one base away, suggesting this may be a read error. The chain recombines TRBV28 with TRBJ2-2, with D perhaps TRBD1 or TRBD2 (5 bases each). The germline gives CDR1 MDHEN, CDR2 SYDVKM. CDR3 length equals 16 residues. Trimming left V 6 bases short and J 5 bases short, with 19 bases between. The CDR3 DNA is TGTGCCAGCAGCCCCCTCGGGGACCGGTTAACCGGGGAGCTGTTTTTT. This gives the protein CASSPLGDRLTGELFF.

This clonotype was observed a handful of times. The chain recombines TRBV2 with TRBJ2-1; D possibly matches TRBD1 or TRBD2 (5 bases each). The V and J ends lost 5 bases and 8 bases respectively, with 10 bases between them. The CDR3 consists of 12 residues. Per germline, CDR1 SNHLY and CDR2 FYNNEI. DNA of the CDR3: TGTGCCAGCAGTTCCGGGACGGATGAGCAGTTCTTC. It translates to CASSSGTDEQFF.

On this clonotype: A much larger clonotype is one base distant, so this may be a read error. This chain uses TRBV18 with TRBJ2-7; weak D call: TRBD2 (6 bases). The CDR3 has 13 residues. Germline V gives CDR1 KGHSH, CDR2 LQKENI. The germline V and J ends were trimmed by 1 base and 6 bases, with 10 bases remaining between them. CDR3 in DNA: TGTGCCAGCTCACCACTGGGACTGGGCGAGCAGTACTTC. Amino acid sequence: CASSPLGLGEQYF.

Regarding this clonotype: Lacking the conserved final phenylalanine or tryptophan, this CDR3 likely reflects a read error. V usage is TRBV6-6 and J usage is TRBJ2-7; D might be TRBD1 (5 bases). Trimming shortened V by 5 bases and J by 3 bases, and 14 bases separated the two germline ends. CDR3 length: 14 residues. Germline V gene data show CDR1 as MNHNY and CDR2 as SVGAGI (reference sequence). CDR3 nucleotides: TGTGCCAGCAGTGATTCAGGCAGGGTCTACGAGCAGTACATG. It is translated as CASSDSGRVYEQYM.

Turning to this clonotype: The CDR3 does not close with the conserved phenylalanine or tryptophan, likely indicating a read error. The CDR3: CASSYGGLAGGSSYNKQFL. CDR3 in DNA: TGTGCCAGCAGTTACGGGGGACTAGCGGGAGGGAGCTCCTACAATAAGCAGTTCTTA. The genes are TRBV6-2 or TRBV6-3 and TRBJ2-1; 16 nucleotides align to TRBD2. This CDR3 region has 19 residues. CDR1 is MNHEY and CDR2 is SVGEGT in the germline V gene.

V is TRBV10-3 and J is TRBJ2-2; possible D gene TRBD2, 5 bases. V was clipped by 9 bases and J by 4 bases, with 18 bases between them. CDR1 and CDR2 (germline): ENHRY, SYGVKD. This CDR3 has 15 residues. The chain's CDR3 is CAIRVQEEVTGELFF. For the CDR3, the DNA is TGTGCCATAAGAGTACAAGAGGAGGTCACCGGGGAGCTGTTTTTT.

In its sample, this clonotype was seen once. This may be a read error, as it is one base from a much larger clone. The genes are TRBV29-1 and TRBJ1-1; no firm D call. Germline V CDR1 and CDR2: SQVTM, ANQGSEA. There are 15 residues in the CDR3. The CDR3 coding sequence is TGCAGCGTTGCCCCTGGTTGGGCAATGAACACTGAAACTTTCTTT. It is translated as CSVAPGWAMNTETFF. The full variable domain, its missing parts supplied by reference TRBV29-1 and TRBJ1-1, is SAVISQKPSRDICQRGTSLTIQCQVDSQVTMMFWYRQQPGQSLTLIATANQGSEATYESGFVIDKFPISRPNLTFSTLTVSNMSPEDSSIYLCSVAPGWAMNTETFFGQGTRLTVV.

There are many counts of this clonotype. The V gene is TRBV5-1, the J gene TRBJ2-3; the D gene is possibly TRBD2 (6 bases). V shed 4 bases and J shed 3 bases, with 15 bases lying between them. Germline assignment: CDR1 SGHRS and CDR2 YFSETQ. The CDR3 spans 15 residues. The CDR3 spells CASSPLPGLTDTQYF. The CDR3 DNA reads TGCGCCAGCAGCCCACTACCGGGACTTACAGATACGCAGTATTTT. The full variable domain, rest sourced from reference TRBV5-1 and TRBJ2-3, is KAGVTQTPRYLIKTRGQQVTLSCSPISGHRSVSWYQQTPGQGLQFLFEYFSETQRNKGNFPGRFSGRQFSNSRSEMNVSTLELGDSALYLCASSPLPGLTDTQYFGPGTRLTVL.

This clonotype was seen only once. Relative to the germline gene, one junction end is altered; a read error may explain this. V gene TRBV11-2 combines with J gene TRBJ2-1; possible D gene TRBD2, 5 bases. CDR3 length: 15 amino acids. The germline gives CDR1 SGHAT, CDR2 FQNNGV. The CDR3, as DNA: TGTGCCAACAGCCTAAGTGCGGAAGTGGACTGGGAGTCGTTCTTC. Protein: CANSLSAEVDWESFF.

As for this clonotype: No conserved phenylalanine or tryptophan is present at the end of the CDR3, so a read error is the likely explanation. The chain links TRBV29-1 to TRBJ2-7, with TRBD2 matching 9 bases. Germline CDR1 is SQVTM and CDR2 is ANQGSEA. CDR3 length: 14 residues. The V gene end was trimmed by 6 bases and the J gene end by 6 bases; junction bases not matched to a gene: 12. DNA for the CDR3: TGCAGCGTCGTTTTAGCGGGAGCATTCTGCGAGCAGTACATC. It yields the protein CSVVLAGAFCEQYI.

Worth noting for this clonotype: Compared with germline, one end of the junction differs, possibly owing to a read error. The J gene is TRBJ2-2, the V gene TRBV6-2 or TRBV6-3; 7 bases align to TRBD1. Looked up from germline, CDR1 is MNHEY and CDR2 is SVGEGT. The CDR3 runs to 14 residues. CDR3: CASRLGQHTGELFF. The CDR3 DNA reads as TGTGCCAGCAGACTGGGACAGCACACCGGGGAGCTTTTTTTT.

This clonotype came up many times. This rearrangement joins TRBV5-6 to TRBJ2-4; 8 nucleotides match TRBD2. Germline V gives CDR1 SGHDT, CDR2 YYEEEE. This CDR3 is 15 amino acids long. The junction had 7 bases not matched to a gene; V was cut back by 1 base and J by 7 bases. This CDR3 reads CASSLQAGVSNIQYF. In DNA form, the CDR3 reads TGTGCCAGCAGCTTGCAAGCGGGAGTCTCGAACATTCAGTACTTC.

Comment on this clonotype: A read error may be the cause here, since a much bigger clone is one base away. The V gene is TRBV6-1, the J gene TRBJ2-5; D perhaps matches TRBD2 (7 bases). This CDR3 comprises 15 residues. V lost 3 bases and J 0 bases, leaving 11 bases between the germline ends. In germline, CDR1 is MNHNS, CDR2 SASEGT. The chain's CDR3 is CASSDQGGDQETQYF. CDR3 coding DNA: TGTGCCAGCAGTGATCAAGGGGGGGACCAAGAGACCCAGTACTTC.

The rearrangement links TRBV11-2 to TRBJ2-3; TRBD2 agrees at 9 bases. From germline, CDR1 is SGHAT and CDR2 FQNNGV. The J segment lost 15 bases and the V segment lost 8 bases, leaving 24 bases of the junction unmatched. This CDR3 region has 16 residues. The CDR3 nucleotides read TGTGCCAGCTCTCCGGGGCTAGCGGGAATCGGGGATATGCAATATTTT. This gives the protein CASSPGLAGIGDMQYF.

As regards this clonotype: A clone one base away is much larger, so this may be a read error. This rearrangement joins TRBV4-1 to TRBJ1-5; D is possibly TRBD1 (6 bases). The CDR3 loop spans 17 amino acids. The germline gives CDR1 MGHRA, CDR2 YSYEKL. V lost 0 bases and J lost 2, with 14 bases in between. CDR3 nucleotides: TGCGCCAGCAGCCAAGAAAATCCCCCAGGGGGCAATCAGCCCCAGCATTTT. Protein product: CASSQENPPGGNQPQHF.

The V gene is TRBV11-1, the J gene TRBJ2-5; no definite D call. CDR1 SGHAT and CDR2 FQDESV come from the germline V gene (reference sequence). V was trimmed by 3 bases and J by 1 base, leaving 12 bases between them. CDR3 length: 15 amino acids. The CDR3 region has the DNA TGTGCCAGCAGCTTCAATTTCGTCCTCCAAGAGACCCAGTACTTC. This translates into CASSFNFVLQETQYF.

On this clonotype itself: A much more abundant neighbour one base away suggests this may be a read error. This CDR3 fails to terminate in the conserved phenylalanine or tryptophan, so it likely reflects a read error. The chain employs TRBV10-2 and TRBJ2-7; D might be TRBD2 (5 bases). The CDR3 has 13 residues. From germline, CDR1 is WSHSY and CDR2 SAAADI. Trimming took off 5 bases at V and 1 base at J, with 9 bases between the two ends. In nucleotides, the CDR3 is TGCGCCAGCAGTCCGGGAACATCCTACGAGCAGTACTAC. This sequence encodes CASSPGTSYEQYY.

About this clonotype itself: It may be a read error: a sequence one base away is much more abundant. The chain joins TRBV29-1 to TRBJ2-3; D gene unclear. Germline V lookup: CDR1 SQVTM, CDR2 ANQGSEA. The CDR3 extends over 11 amino acids. The CDR3, as DNA: TGCAACGTTGCCGGGCCCGCAACGCAGTATTTT. Protein product: CNVAGPATQYF.

J is TRBJ2-5 and V is TRBV11-1; weak D call: TRBD2 (5 bases). Germline V gives CDR1 SGHAT, CDR2 FQDESV (reference sequence). V lost 3 bases to trimming and J lost 3 bases, with 17 bases between them. The CDR3 extends over 16 amino acids. The CDR3: CASSLIPPSWKETQYF. The CDR3 bases are TGTGCCAGCAGCTTGATCCCTCCTAGCTGGAAAGAGACCCAGTACTTC.

In regard to this clonotype: One end of the junction is discordant with germline, which a read error may explain. This chain connects TRBV12-3 or TRBV12-4 to TRBJ2-7; 7 bases match TRBD2. The CDR3 is 17 residues long. The CDR3 nucleotides read TGTGCCAGCAGTTTACGGCTAGCGGAGACCCACTCCTACGAGAAGTACTTC. Its protein is CASSLRLAETHSYEKYF.

With respect to this clonotype: A much larger clone lies one base from this, so it may be a read error. The chain uses TRBV14 and TRBJ2-7; TRBD1 matches at 9 bases. There are 14 residues in the CDR3. V lost 4 bases to trimming and J lost 9 bases; unmatched junction nucleotides: 10. Per the germline V gene, CDR1 is SGHDN and CDR2 is FVKESK. This chain's CDR3 is CASSRGQGVIGQYF. CDR3 nucleotides: TGTGCCAGCAGCCGGGGACAGGGAGTCATCGGGCAGTACTTC. The complete variable domain, with remaining parts taken from reference TRBV14 and TRBJ2-7, reads EAGVTQFPSHSVIEKGQTVTLRCDPISGHDNLYWYRRVMGKEIKFLLHFVKESKQDESGMPNNRFLAERTGGTYSTLKVQPAELEDSGVYFCASSRGQGVIGQYFGPGTRLTVT.

Worth noting for this clonotype: A much larger clone sits a single nucleotide away, making a read error possible. This chain joins TRBV24-1 and TRBJ1-5; D not resolved. This CDR3 is built from 13 residues. Germline-derived CDR1 and CDR2 are KGHDR and SFDVKD. The CDR3 DNA reads as TGTGTCACCAGTGAGACCGATTGGGTAGCCCAGCATTTT. Protein sequence: CVTSETDWVAQHF.

Details on this clonotype: At one end the junction does not follow the germline gene, possibly because of a read error. The chain couples TRBV11-1 to TRBJ2-1; D gene ambiguous. The CDR3 runs to 16 residues. CDR1 and CDR2 from the germline V gene are SGHAT and FQDESV (reference sequence). CDR3 residues: CACSSSSVLSYNEQFF. In DNA, the CDR3 is TGTGCCTGCAGCTCCTCCTCTGTCCTCTCCTACAATGAGCAGTTCTTT.